Detailed here is one TCR beta chain. Its antigen remains unidentified. The sample comes from a study of siplizumab effects on memory and regulatory T cells. Study observations and caveats: There appeared to be greater diversity in naive T cells than in memory cells, and naive T cells seemed major contributors to the alloresponse. In siplizumab cultures, the suppressive function of proliferating Tregs remained unconfirmed.

The CDR3 covers 15 residues. Looked up from germline, CDR1 is SNHLY and CDR2 is FYNNEI. The V and J ends lost 8 bases and 4 bases, in that order; junction bases with no gene match: 9. Some 9.4 x 10^4 TCR templates per sample were sequenced. Data came from immunoSEQ multiplex PCR; TCRdb stores just in-frame clones and leaves some out. The top ten hold roughly 1.4% of the sample, which has 90,000 to 130,000 clones, 80% to 95% seen once. Input material: CD4+ T cells sorted from blood. The TCR comes from a human donor in good health. This chain joins TRBV2 and TRBJ2-1, with TRBD1 identical over 9 bases. In DNA, the CDR3 is TGTGCCAGCCTGGAAAGGACAGGGGATTACAATGAGCAGTTCTTC. It yields the protein CASLERTGDYNEQFF. The complete variable domain, with remaining parts taken from reference TRBV2 and TRBJ2-1, reads EPEVTQTPSHQVTQMGQEVILRCVPISNHLYFYWYRQILGQKVEFLVSFYNNEISEKSEIFDDQFSVERPDGSNFTLKIRSTKLEDSAMYFCASLERTGDYNEQFFGPGTRLTVL.